This T cell receptor (beta chain) was sequenced during a study of blood T cell repertoires in COVID-19. Background on the study: PBMCs, B-cell-depleted T cells, or T cells were the source of the cDNA or gDNA that made up the material.

Profiling relied on immunoSEQ multiplex PCR, and the TCRdb table lists in-frame clones only, not all of them. The sample yields under 200,000 clones, around 87% seen once. The CDR3 length is 17 residues. Trimming took off 1 base at V and 4 bases at J, with 17 bases between the two ends. CDR1 is SEHNR, CDR2 FQNEAQ, per germline (reference sequence). The receptor was derived from a woman in her 50s who had recovered from COVID-19. Sequencing input: PBMCs or T cells enriched from blood (not recorded which). The chain employs TRBV7-9 and TRBJ1-5, with a tentative D call TRBD1 (5 bases). The CDR3 loop reads CASSLVGGAGPNQPQHF. The CDR3, as DNA: TGTGCCAGCAGCTTAGTGGGGGGTGCAGGGCCGAATCAGCCCCAGCATTTT.